This T cell receptor (beta chain) was found in a study of technical replicates of blood from a few donors. Libraries were prepared by immunoSEQ multiplex PCR; TCRdb keeps only in-frame clonotypes and omits some of them. The sample lists over 50,000 clones, around 97% occurring once. V gave up 0 bases and J gave up 1 base; unmatched junction bases: 6. The CDR3 is made up of 15 amino acids. In germline, CDR1 is GTSNPN, CDR2 SVGIG (reference sequence). This rearrangement joins TRBV30 to TRBJ2-7; 7 bases agree with TRBD1. Sequencing was carried out using T cells isolated from PBMCs. The receptor comes from a human donor in good health. CDR3 in DNA: TGTGCCTGGAGTGTACGGGGACAGCTTTCCTACGAGCAGTACTTC. As protein: CAWSVRGQLSYEQYF.